This is a list of T cell receptor beta chains from one sample in a study of T-cell memory formation after mild COVID-19. MiXCR was run by TCRdb on the 5' RACE reads, yielding one entry per CDR3 protein. The sample has approximately 250,000 distinct CDR3 sequences, less than 20% seen once; the top ten hold over 2%. The sequenced material came from PBMCs or a T cell subset sorted from them (not recorded which). The receptors come from an adult woman who had mild COVID-19 (a few samples of this study predate the infection). Cell type and time point are not known. CDR3s include the opening cysteine and the closing phenylalanine or tryptophan. Fields, in order: CDR3 length, D gene, J gene, clone size, V gene, CDR3 DNA, CDR3 protein. A D gene is named only where the DNA matches it firmly. Clone size is not always given. Where it is, it says once, few, many or a class for expanded clones.

13	-	TRBJ2-5	-	TRBV15	TGTGCCACCAGCATCCGAGACCAAGAGACCCAGTACTTC	CATSIRDQETQYF
13	-	TRBJ2-5	-	TRBV6-2/TRBV6-3	TGTGCCAGCAGTTACGATTCCGTGACGACCCAGTACTTC	CASSYDSVTTQYF
15	TRBD1	TRBJ1-1	-	TRBV27	TGTGCCAGCCACCCGGGGGGACAGGGGTTGCTGAAGGCTTTCTTT	CASHPGGQGLLKAFF
15	-	TRBJ2-5	few	TRBV30	TGTGCCTGTACTCGCCGGGGACTGGAACAAGAGACCCAGTACTTC	CACTRRGLEQETQYF
15	TRBD1	TRBJ2-3	-	TRBV9	TGTGCCAGCAGCCAGGGACAGGGAATCACAGATACGCAGTATTTT	CASSQGQGITDTQYF
16	TRBD1	TRBJ1-3	-	TRBV5-1	TGCGCCAGCAGCTTGGAAACAGGGGGCCCTGGAAACACCATATATTTT	CASSLETGGPGNTIYF
14	TRBD2	TRBJ2-1	few	TRBV5-1	TGCGCCAGCAACCCTAGCGGGAGGGCCGGGGAGCAGTTCTTC	CASNPSGRAGEQFF
14	-	TRBJ2-7	many	TRBV20-1	TGCAGTGCTAATCCGGGCGCCGGCTCCTACGAGCAGTACTTC	CSANPGAGSYEQYF
17	-	TRBJ1-4	-	TRBV7-9	TGTGCCAGCAGCTCAGGGGATGTGGGGGCGAGGAAAGAAAAACTGTTTTTT	CASSSGDVGARKEKLFF
14	-	TRBJ2-5	many	TRBV7-8	TGTGCCAGCAGCTTAGTAATGAGTCAGGAGACCCAGTACTTC	CASSLVMSQETQYF
14	TRBD2	TRBJ2-1	-	TRBV24-1	TGTGCCACCAGTGGAGGGACCGGGGGGAATGAGCAGTTCTTC	CATSGGTGGNEQFF
13	TRBD1	TRBJ2-7	-	TRBV6-2/TRBV6-3	TGTGCCAGCAGTGGGACAGGAACCTACGAGCAGTACTTC	CASSGTGTYEQYF
16	TRBD1	TRBJ1-1	few	TRBV7-8	TGTGCCAGCAGCGCAGCGAGGACAGGAGCCAACACTGAAGCTTTCTTT	CASSAARTGANTEAFF
17	TRBD2	TRBJ2-2	-	TRBV6-2/TRBV6-3	TGTGCCAGCACCCAGGGACTAGCGGGTCCGAACACCGGGGAGCTGTTTTTT	CASTQGLAGPNTGELFF
14	-	TRBJ1-5	few	TRBV6-5	TGTGCCAGCAGCCCGGGACGGCACAATCAGCCCCAGCATTTT	CASSPGRHNQPQHF
14	TRBD2	TRBJ2-1	many	TRBV10-2	TGCGCCAGCAGTGCCGGGGGGTCCTACAATGAGCAGTTCTTC	CASSAGGSYNEQFF
17	TRBD2	TRBJ2-1	few	TRBV9	TGTGCCAGCAGCCGTACTTTGTCTAGCGGAGCCTACAATGAGCAGTTCTTC	CASSRTLSSGAYNEQFF
17	TRBD1	TRBJ1-5	-	TRBV6-1	TGTGCCAGCAGTGCCCGACTTGGGACAGGCCTCAATCAGCCCCAGCATTTT	CASSARLGTGLNQPQHF
16	-	TRBJ2-4	few	TRBV4-1	TGCGCCAGCAGCCAGGGCGTACTAGAGTACTTGAACATTCAGTACTTC	CASSQGVLEYLNIQYF
13	TRBD2	TRBJ2-7	-	TRBV20-1	TGCAGTGCTAGTAGGGCGGGAGGGTACGAGCAGTACTTC	CSASRAGGYEQYF
14	-	TRBJ2-5	few	TRBV29-1	TGCAGCGTTTTCACAGCCCTTTCGCAAGAGACCCAGTACTTC	CSVFTALSQETQYF
15	TRBD2	TRBJ2-1	-	TRBV5-1	TGCGCCAGCAGCCCCGGACTAGATTGGAACAATGAGCAGTTCTTC	CASSPGLDWNNEQFF
14	-	TRBJ2-3	-	TRBV18	TGTGCCAGCTACCCGGGGGTCCTCACAGATACGCAGTATTTT	CASYPGVLTDTQYF
9	-	TRBJ1-2	-	TRBV5-6	TGTGCCAGCGTCGGTGGCTACACCTTC	CASVGGYTF
14	TRBD1	TRBJ1-5	few	TRBV24-1	TGTGCCACCAGTGACTACGGGACAGGACAGCCCCAGCATTTT	CATSDYGTGQPQHF
13	-	TRBJ2-5	few	TRBV4-1	TGCGCCAGCAGCCAAGGGTTGCTGGAGACCCAGTACTTC	CASSQGLLETQYF
15	TRBD1	TRBJ1-6	few	TRBV7-8	TGTGCCAGCAGCCCGGACAGGACCAATAATTCACCCCTCCACTTT	CASSPDRTNNSPLHF
16	TRBD1	TRBJ1-1	-	TRBV12-3/TRBV12-4	TGTGCCAGCAGTTCTCCGGGACAGGGGACCAGTCTGGAAGCTTTCTTT	CASSSPGQGTSLEAFF
17	-	TRBJ2-5	-	TRBV20-1	TGCAGTGCTAGAGAGGTTCGGGGTAGCAAAAGGGAAGAGACCCAGTACTTC	CSAREVRGSKREETQYF
14	TRBD2	TRBJ2-7	many	TRBV6-5	TGTGCCAGTCGGAGCGGGAGGGCCTCCTACGAGCAGTACTTC	CASRSGRASYEQYF
15	-	TRBJ2-1	-	TRBV24-1	TGTGCCACCAGTGATTTTAAGGGGGGGACCAATGAGCAGTTCTTC	CATSDFKGGTNEQFF
15	-	TRBJ1-1	many	TRBV6-2/TRBV6-3	TGTGCCAGCAGTTCCTTTGCAGCGAGAAACACTGAAGCTTTCTTT	CASSSFAARNTEAFF
13	-	TRBJ2-1	few	TRBV5-1	TGCGCCAGCAGCTTCCTGGGGGACAATGAGCAGTTCTTC	CASSFLGDNEQFF